This TCR beta chain was recovered during a study of OX40 agonist ivuxolimab in advanced cancers. Study background: Ivuxolimab, an agonistic anti-OX40 (CD134) antibody, was given to patients.

Findings and limits, study-wide: Relatively little clonal expansion, among the lowest observed, appeared in partial responders at 0.1-3.0 mg/kg. Dosing at 0.1 to 3.0 mg/kg was accompanied by clonal expansion of CD4+ and CD8+ blood T cells by week 6.

Points on this clone: Its antigen remains unknown.

Germline trimming cut 5 bases from V and 1 base from J; bases unmatched to any gene: 10. The CDR3 covers 17 residues. The germline CDR1 and CDR2 sequences are SGHTA and FQGTGA. The table came from immunoSEQ multiplex PCR; TCRdb's copy has only in-frame clones and leaves some out. The repertoire consists of tens of thousands of clones, with 81% occurring once and the leading ten covering roughly 4.9%. J is TRBJ2-5 and V is TRBV7-3; TRBD2 matches at 10 bases. The material sequenced was CD4+ or CD8+ T cells sorted from blood, taken in a trial of the OX40 agonist ivuxolimab. The origin of this receptor is an adult with an advanced solid tumor such as melanoma, head and neck, liver or kidney cancer. The CDR3 loop reads CASSPLGAGGAQETQYF. The CDR3 region has the DNA TGTGCCAGCAGCCCTCTTGGAGCGGGAGGGGCCCAAGAGACCCAGTACTTC.